Listed below are T cell receptor beta chains from one sample, sequenced in a study of T-cell memory formation after mild COVID-19. MiXCR was run by TCRdb on the 5' RACE reads, yielding one entry per CDR3 protein. The table lists 150,000 to 200,000 distinct CDR3 sequences, 16% of them singletons. Sample: PBMCs or a T cell subset sorted from them (not recorded which). The receptors shown here come from an adult woman who had mild COVID-19 (a few samples of this study predate the infection). Cell type and time point are not known. Each CDR3 is given with its conserved first and last residue. A D gene is named only where the DNA matches it firmly. Clone sizes are given selectively: once, few, many, or a class where the clone is expanded.

v_gene,d_gene,j_gene,abundance,CDR3aa,CDR3nt
TRBV7-9,TRBD2,TRBJ2-4,.,CASSNPPGLAGQGAKNIQYF,TGTGCCAGCAGCAACCCACCGGGACTAGCGGGCCAAGGAGCCAAAAACATTCAGTACTTC
TRBV20-1,.,TRBJ2-3,few,CSALYGSDTQYF,TGCAGTGCTCTCTACGGCTCAGATACGCAGTATTTT
TRBV5-1,.,TRBJ2-3,few,CASSLRGSTDTQYF,TGCGCCAGCAGCTTGAGGGGAAGCACAGATACGCAGTATTTT
TRBV2,TRBD2,TRBJ2-7,few,CASRGRIGTSGSGDEQYF,TGTGCCAGCAGGGGACGAATTGGGACTAGCGGGAGTGGGGACGAGCAGTACTTC
TRBV5-6,TRBD1,TRBJ2-6,.,CASHRGLSGANVLTF,TGTGCCAGCCACAGGGGGCTATCTGGGGCCAACGTCCTGACTTTC
TRBV19,.,TRBJ1-2,few,CASSRAEMGSTF,TGTGCCAGTAGTCGCGCAGAGATGGGGTCCACCTTC
TRBV4-2,TRBD2,TRBJ2-5,many,CASSQGSAPGLHQETQYF,TGTGCCAGCAGCCAAGGGTCCGCGCCGGGACTACATCAAGAGACCCAGTACTTC
TRBV11-3,.,TRBJ2-3,few,CASSLTLNSDTQYF,TGTGCCAGCAGCTTGACTCTAAATTCGGATACGCAGTATTTT
TRBV28,TRBD2,TRBJ2-7,.,CASTRPTSGMLEQYF,TGTGCCAGCACCCGTCCGACTAGCGGGATGCTCGAGCAGTACTTC
TRBV30,.,TRBJ1-4,.,CAWSALGQNEKLFF,TGTGCCTGGAGTGCCCTTGGACAGAATGAAAAACTGTTTTTT
TRBV5-1,.,TRBJ2-1,many,CASSFRGTDNEQFF,TGCGCCAGCAGCTTCAGGGGTACGGACAATGAGCAGTTCTTC
TRBV24-1,.,TRBJ1-2,.,CATSEGYGYTF,TGTGCCACCAGTGAAGGCTATGGCTACACCTTC
TRBV5-5,TRBD2,TRBJ2-1,few,CASNERERTYNEQFF,TGTGCCAGCAACGAGCGGGAGCGAACCTACAATGAGCAGTTCTTC
TRBV20-1,.,TRBJ2-6,many,CSASPFSGANVLTF,TGCAGTGCCTCGCCCTTTTCTGGGGCCAACGTCCTGACTTTC
TRBV11-2,.,TRBJ2-7,.,CASSSGKGPYEQYF,TGTGCCAGCAGCTCGGGTAAGGGGCCCTACGAGCAGTACTTC
TRBV20-1,.,TRBJ1-2,.,CSTSNMVANYGYTF,TGCAGTACCTCCAACATGGTAGCTAACTATGGCTACACCTTC
TRBV24-1,TRBD2,TRBJ2-1,.,CATSDAHSGSSYNEQFF,TGTGCCACCAGTGATGCGCATAGCGGGAGCTCCTACAATGAGCAGTTCTTC
TRBV5-1,.,TRBJ2-7,.,CASTRGEAARYEQYF,TGCGCCAGCACCCGAGGCGAGGCGGCCCGCTACGAGCAGTACTTC
TRBV7-2,TRBD2,TRBJ2-7,few,CASSLATLAGGHEQYF,TGTGCCAGCAGCTTAGCCACACTAGCGGGAGGACACGAGCAGTACTTC
TRBV5-1,.,TRBJ1-1,few,CASSSQGMNTEAFF,TGCGCCAGCAGCTCACAGGGAATGAACACTGAAGCTTTCTTT
TRBV7-9,.,TRBJ2-2,few,CASSLIYWRESNTGELFF,TGTGCCAGCAGCTTAATTTATTGGCGGGAATCGAACACCGGGGAGCTGTTTTTT
TRBV5-4,.,TRBJ2-2,.,CASRVGTRKDAGELFF,TGTGCCAGCAGGGTCGGGACACGGAAGGATGCCGGGGAGCTGTTTTTT
TRBV4-3,.,TRBJ2-2,few,CASSQAAAGIVGELFF,TGCGCCAGCAGCCAGGCGGCTGCGGGAATTGTCGGGGAGCTGTTTTTT
TRBV7-9,.,TRBJ2-2,few,CASSFHTGELFF,TGTGCCAGCAGCTTTCACACCGGGGAGCTGTTTTTT
TRBV29-1,.,TRBJ2-3,.,CSARDSLTDTQYF,TGCAGCGCCCGGGACTCTCTCACAGATACGCAGTATTTT
TRBV5-1,TRBD1,TRBJ2-7,many,CASSLRDRDYEQYF,TGCGCCAGCAGCTTGAGGGACAGAGACTACGAGCAGTACTTC
TRBV5-5,TRBD1,TRBJ2-6,medium-sized,CASSRTGQGFLTF,TGTGCCAGCAGCCGGACAGGACAAGGATTCCTGACTTTC
TRBV18,TRBD1,TRBJ2-2,few,CASRGQGATGELFF,TGTGCCAGCCGCGGACAGGGGGCGACCGGGGAGCTGTTTTTT
TRBV2,TRBD2,TRBJ2-3,few,CASSGQGAGVTDTQYF,TGTGCCAGCAGTGGCCAGGGAGCGGGGGTCACAGATACGCAGTATTTT
TRBV10-3,.,TRBJ1-3,few,CAVSRQASSGNTIYF,TGTGCCGTAAGCCGACAGGCCAGCTCTGGAAACACCATATATTTT
TRBV20-1,.,TRBJ2-7,few,CSARLARASEQYF,TGCAGTGCTAGGTTAGCGCGAGCTTCCGAGCAGTACTTC
TRBV25-1,.,TRBJ1-6,.,CASSLENNSPLHF,TGTGCCAGCAGCCTGGAGAATAATTCACCCCTCCACTTT
TRBV5-4,.,TRBJ1-1,.,CASSLDADTEAFF,TGTGCCAGCAGCTTAGATGCGGACACTGAAGCTTTCTTT
TRBV29-1,.,TRBJ2-7,few,CSVEDSTVYEQYF,TGCAGCGTTGAAGATTCTACAGTGTACGAGCAGTACTTC
TRBV7-9,TRBD1,TRBJ1-2,.,CASSLGQGRVNYGYTF,TGTGCCAGCAGCTTAGGACAGGGTCGGGTGAACTATGGCTACACCTTC
TRBV7-3,.,TRBJ2-1,few,CASSVIVGGAEQFF,TGTGCCAGCAGCGTAATTGTCGGGGGCGCGGAGCAGTTCTTC
TRBV30,.,TRBJ2-3,.,CAWRPPGYTQYF,TGTGCCTGGAGACCCCCTGGATATACGCAGTATTTT
TRBV10-3,.,TRBJ2-5,.,CAISDTATQYF,TGTGCCATCAGTGACACTGCGACCCAGTACTTC
TRBV9,.,TRBJ1-4,few,CASTPSGRGSEKLFF,TGTGCCAGCACCCCCTCAGGCAGGGGCAGTGAAAAACTGTTTTTT
TRBV9,.,TRBJ2-3,.,CASSPGQPSGRSTDTQYF,TGTGCCAGCAGCCCCGGACAGCCCTCAGGTCGGAGCACAGATACGCAGTATTTT
TRBV5-1,.,TRBJ2-3,.,CASSWGASGSTDTQYF,TGCGCCAGCAGCTGGGGGGCTAGCGGTAGCACAGATACGCAGTATTTT
TRBV20-1,TRBD1,TRBJ1-6,.,CSAESWDRGRSPLHF,TGCAGTGCGGAGAGTTGGGACAGGGGACGATCACCCCTCCACTTT
TRBV20-1,TRBD2,TRBJ2-7,few,CSARERGARSYEQYF,TGCAGTGCTAGAGAGCGGGGGGCCCGCTCCTACGAGCAGTACTTC
TRBV9,TRBD1,TRBJ2-7,.,CASSEGTGGAYEQYF,TGTGCCAGCAGCGAAGGGACAGGGGGCGCTTACGAGCAGTACTTC
TRBV6-6,TRBD1,TRBJ2-3,many,CASSWGQSTDTQYF,TGTGCCAGCAGTTGGGGACAGAGCACAGATACGCAGTATTTT
TRBV7-2,.,TRBJ2-1,.,CASSLERGYNEQFF,TGTGCCAGCAGCTTAGAACGTGGGTACAATGAGCAGTTCTTC
TRBV24-1,.,TRBJ2-1,many,CATSDGIRGFAEQFF,TGTGCCACCAGTGATGGGATTCGAGGATTCGCTGAGCAGTTCTTC
TRBV7-3,TRBD2,TRBJ2-1,.,CASSLRVAGYNEQFF,TGTGCCAGCAGCTTAAGGGTAGCGGGGTACAATGAGCAGTTCTTC
TRBV12-5,.,TRBJ1-6,.,CASGLVRDRSSYNSPLHF,TGTGCTAGTGGTTTGGTACGGGACCGCAGCTCCTATAATTCACCCCTCCACTTT
TRBV6-5,TRBD2,TRBJ2-1,few,CASTLGGYNEQFF,TGTGCCAGCACCCTCGGGGGGTACAATGAGCAGTTCTTC
TRBV12-3/TRBV12-4,TRBD1,TRBJ1-3,many,CASSWGQGGGNTIYF,TGTGCCAGCAGTTGGGGACAGGGTGGAGGAAACACCATATATTTT
TRBV11-2,.,TRBJ1-2,.,CASSPRTSPAGYGYTF,TGTGCCAGCAGCCCGAGGACATCACCGGCGGGCTATGGCTACACCTTC
TRBV6-5,.,TRBJ2-7,.,CASSYSHTSYEQYF,TGTGCCAGCAGTTACTCGCATACCTCCTACGAGCAGTACTTC
TRBV7-8,.,TRBJ2-7,.,CASSLGAGAEQYF,TGTGCCAGCAGCTTAGGGGCAGGGGCCGAGCAGTACTTC
TRBV5-4,TRBD2,TRBJ2-7,.,CASSPQAGLAGVGEQYF,TGTGCCAGCAGCCCCCAAGCGGGACTAGCGGGAGTCGGGGAGCAGTACTTC
TRBV4-1,.,TRBJ2-5,few,CASSRLGIGTQYF,TGCGCCAGCAGTAGACTAGGGATAGGGACCCAGTACTTC
TRBV10-3,.,TRBJ1-1,.,CASGTVGTEAFF,TGTGCCTCTGGAACTGTGGGCACTGAAGCTTTCTTT